What follows describes a single T cell receptor (beta chain). What it binds is unknown. This specimen comes from a study of shared clonotypes between healthy human individuals. Study as a whole: Each donor's CD8 memory used one plate, CD8 naive two, each CD4 subset three.

The study, taken as a whole, reports: Larger richness was generally estimated for naive than memory subsets. Depth was large, yet rarefaction showed that sorted-subset sequencing was incomplete. Clonotype sharing among the donors was expected to vary with sequencing depth.

This CDR3 contains 15 residues. V trimming: 10 bases; J trimming: 5 bases; junction bases outside the gene matches: 11. Germline V lookup: CDR1 MNHEY, CDR2 SVGAGI. The assay was immunoSEQ multiplex PCR, and TCRdb's table has in-frame clones only and misses some. This table has millions of clones, about 95% appearing once. The TCR sequence derives from a young man in good health. The sample was naive CD4+ T cells sorted from blood. Subset specified: CD45RA+ positively selected. V is TRBV6-5 and J is TRBJ2-5; 12 bases match TRBD2. The DNA for the CDR3 is TGTGCCACCACCTTTACTAGCGGGAGGAGGGAGACCCAGTACTTC. Translation gives CATTFTSGRRETQYF.